The 16 T cell receptor beta chains below come from one sample, sequenced in a study of radiation and T cells in renal cell carcinoma. Measured with immunoSEQ multiplex PCR; TCRdb has only the in-frame clones, and not every one. The sample contains about 65,000 clones, about 80% of which appear only once. Time point denoted: blood 2 weeks post-SBRT. The treatment denotes: 15 Gy SBRT to primary tumor, nephrectomy 4 weeks later. The specimen was blood, collected from a patient whose treatment included radiotherapy and nephrectomy. The receptors shown here come from a man in his 60s with renal cell carcinoma.

V usage is TRBV19 and J usage is TRBJ1-5, with D possibly TRBD1 on 5 matching bases. The CDR3 sequence is 15 residues long. V shed 1 base and J shed 0 bases, with 7 bases lying between them. From germline, CDR1 is LNHDA and CDR2 SQIVND (reference sequence). The CDR3 nucleotides read TGTGCCAGTAGTATAGGGGACGGTAGCAATCAGCCCCAGCATTTT. Its protein product is CASSIGDGSNQPQHF.

The rearrangement links TRBV9 to TRBJ2-3, with a weak D call TRBD2 (6 bases). The CDR3 spans 15 residues. The V and J ends lost 7 bases and 0 bases respectively, with 15 bases between them. Germline V gene data show CDR1 as SGDLS and CDR2 as YYNGEE. The chain's CDR3 is CASVPGTLSTDTQYF. The CDR3 DNA reads as TGTGCCAGCGTCCCCGGGACTCTAAGCACAGATACGCAGTATTTT. The whole variable domain, filled in from reference TRBV9 and TRBJ2-3, reads DSGVTQTPKHLITATGQRVTLRCSPRSGDLSVYWYQQSLDQGLQFLIQYYNGEERAKGNILERFSAQQFPDLHSELNLSSLELGDSALYFCASVPGTLSTDTQYFGPGTRLTVL.

In nucleotides, the CDR3 is TGTGCCAGCAGCTTAACAGGGGGCGTAACCGGGGAGCTGTTTTTT. It yields the protein CASSLTGGVTGELFF. The rearrangement uses TRBV7-2 and TRBJ2-2, with 9 positions matching TRBD1. The germline V gene has CDR1 SGHTA and CDR2 FQGNSA. This CDR3 contains 15 residues. With 2 bases clipped from V and 5 bases from J, the junction kept 3 bases outside the gene matches.

This chain connects TRBV10-3 to TRBJ2-1; TRBD2 might be the D (5 bases). Trimming stripped 3 bases from V and 4 bases from J, with 10 bases between. The germline CDR1 and CDR2 sequences are ENHRY and SYGVKD. CDR3 length: 14 residues. The CDR3 region is CAISDRTEYNEQFF. The CDR3 DNA is TGTGCCATCAGTGATAGGACTGAGTACAATGAGCAGTTCTTC.

The V call is TRBV11-3, the J call TRBJ2-3; D not certain. CDR1 and CDR2 (germline): SGHNT, YENEEA. Trimming removed 3 bases at V and 3 bases at J, with 7 bases between. This CDR3 is built from 13 residues. The CDR3: CASSFRQTDTQYF. Here the CDR3 DNA reads TGTGCCAGCAGCTTCAGGCAGACAGATACGCAGTATTTT. Looking up the rest from reference TRBV11-3 and TRBJ2-3 gives the full variable domain: EAGVVQSPRYKIIEKKQPVAFWCNPISGHNTLYWYLQNLGQGPELLIRYENEEAVDDSQLPKDRFSAERLKGVDSTLKIQPAELGDSAVYLCASSFRQTDTQYFGPGTRLTVL.

Notes on this clone: This may stem from a read error, because a much larger clone lies one nucleotide away. At the DNA level, this CDR3 is encoded by other sequences in the same sample as well. The genes are TRBV13 and TRBJ2-1; D may be TRBD1 (7 bases). V lost 4 bases and J lost 15, with 19 bases in between. The length of the CDR3 is 13 residues. Germline V gene sequence: CDR1 PRHDT, CDR2 FYEKMQ (reference sequence). The CDR3 DNA follows: TGTGCCAGCAGCTCAGGGGGAGGTTACGAACGGTTCTTC. It translates to CASSSGGGYERFF.

The chain couples TRBV19 to TRBJ1-5; maybe TRBD1 (6 bases). V shed 2 bases and J shed 3 bases, with 8 bases lying between them. CDR3 length: 14 amino acids. Germline-derived CDR1 and CDR2 are LNHDA and SQIVND (reference sequence). The DNA for the CDR3 is TGTGCCAGTAGTATAACAGGGAACAATCAGCCCCAGCATTTT. Protein product: CASSITGNNQPQHF.

The chain uses TRBV14 and TRBJ2-5; weak D call: TRBD2 (5 bases). Germline V gene sequence: CDR1 SGHDN, CDR2 FVKESK. The CDR3 has 17 residues. Trimming took off 2 bases at V and 6 bases at J, with 22 bases between the two ends. DNA for the CDR3: TGTGCCAGCAGCCAACCAATGAGCACGGGAAGTTTGAAGACCCAGTACTTC. Protein: CASSQPMSTGSLKTQYF.

This chain joins TRBV11-3 and TRBJ1-1; the match to TRBD1 covers 7 bases. V gave up 7 bases and J gave up 4 bases; unmatched junction bases: 6. The CDR3 extends over 13 amino acids. CDR1 is SGHNT, CDR2 YENEEA, per germline. The CDR3 DNA follows: TGTGCCAGCACCTGGGACAGCCTCACTGAAGCTTTCTTT. Amino acids: CASTWDSLTEAFF.

The chain is built from TRBV7-9 and TRBJ2-3; perhaps TRBD1 as D (5 bases). The V gene's germline CDR1 is SEHNR and CDR2 FQNEAQ (reference sequence). The CDR3 sequence is 16 residues long. Trimming removed 4 bases at V and 1 base at J, with 15 bases between. The CDR3 loop is CASSSPGPVGTDTQYF. The CDR3 coding sequence is TGTGCCAGCAGCTCTCCAGGGCCGGTGGGCACAGATACGCAGTATTTT.

This clone appeared a few times. This sequence joins TRBV11-2 and TRBJ2-1, with 11 bases matching TRBD1. J gave up 4 bases and V 3 bases, and 8 bases lay outside the gene matches. Germline V gene data show CDR1 as SGHAT and CDR2 as FQNNGV. The CDR3 spans 17 residues. CDR3 loop: CASSFYLGQGAYNEQFF. For the CDR3, the DNA is TGTGCCAGCAGCTTCTACCTCGGACAGGGGGCGTACAATGAGCAGTTCTTC.

V usage is TRBV5-6 and J usage is TRBJ1-6, with no clear D. Between the trimmed V and J ends, which lost 3 bases and 8 bases, there was a span of 12 bases. This CDR3 spans 14 amino acids. The germline CDR1 and CDR2 sequences are SGHDT and YYEEEE. CDR3: CASSSRRDYSPLHF. CDR3 in DNA: TGTGCCAGCAGCTCTCGACGGGATTATTCACCCCTCCACTTT.

This chain connects TRBV5-6 to TRBJ1-2; the D is unclear. Between the trimmed V and J ends, which lost 2 bases and 7 bases, there was a span of 12 bases. Germline CDR1 reads SGHDT; CDR2 reads YYEEEE. There are 13 residues in the CDR3. CDR3 region: CASSFWSEGGYTF. The CDR3 region has the DNA TGTGCCAGCAGCTTCTGGTCCGAGGGTGGCTACACCTTC.

This clone was counted only a few times. CDR3 bases: TGTGCCAGCAGTGCCGGGACAGGGGGGTCCGGGGAGCTGTTTTTT. Its protein is CASSAGTGGSGELFF. The V call is TRBV2, the J call TRBJ2-2, with 11 bases that match TRBD1. The CDR3 is 15 amino acids. Germline CDR1 SNHLY, CDR2 FYNNEI. The J segment lost 6 bases and the V segment lost 4 bases, leaving 4 bases of the junction unmatched. Variable domain in full (rest from reference TRBV2 and TRBJ2-2): EPEVTQTPSHQVTQMGQEVILRCVPISNHLYFYWYRQILGQKVEFLVSFYNNEISEKSEIFDDQFSVERPDGSNFTLKIRSTKLEDSAMYFCASSAGTGGSGELFFGEGSRLTVL.

Only a few counts were recorded for this clone. V usage is TRBV27 and J usage is TRBJ2-7; D unresolved. The CDR3 is made up of 14 amino acids. The V gene lost 5 bases and the J gene lost 0 bases, with 11 bases spanning the gap. Germline values: CDR1 MNHEY, CDR2 SMNVEV (reference sequence). The CDR3 reads CASSPIGSSYEQYV. The CDR3 DNA sequence: TGTGCCAGCAGTCCTATAGGTAGCTCCTACGAGCAGTACGTC.

This clone has only a few counts. This chain joins TRBV7-7 and TRBJ2-2, with D tentatively TRBD1 or TRBD2 (5 bases each). Germline CDR1 SSHAT, CDR2 FNYEAQ (reference sequence). This CDR3 spans 14 amino acids. Trimming stripped 6 bases from V and 4 bases from J, with 12 bases between. The CDR3 reads CASSVSGSTGELFF. CDR3 DNA sequence: TGTGCCAGCAGTGTGTCAGGGAGCACCGGGGAGCTGTTTTTT.